The clone carrying this TCR beta chain was detected many times. Its antigen is as yet unknown. After removal of 3 bases from V and 6 bases from J, the junction contained 13 bases not matched to a gene. Germline V gives CDR1 SGHRS, CDR2 YFSETQ. CDR3 length equals 16 residues. These data belong to a study of human T cells and chemical hapten exposure. Regarding time point: pre-sensitization, week 0. Noted treatment: therapeutic diphenylcyclopropenone sensitization with weekly scalp DPC. Study observations and caveats: It should be noted that donors had alopecia, so their immune response may differ from healthy people's.

TCRdb reanalysed the RACE reads using MiXCR and keeps one entry per CDR3 protein. The sample records about 350,000 distinct CDR3 sequences, around 5.5% being singletons. The rearrangement links TRBV5-1 to TRBJ2-7, with TRBD2 identical over 9 bases. Source: whole blood, taken in connection with sensitization to the hapten diphenylcyclopropenone (DPC). This TCR derives from a woman between 18 and 29 years old with alopecia areata. Some clones in this sample may be carry-over from other donors' samples. The CDR3 coding sequence is TGCGCCAGCAGCTCCGAGGGAGCGGGGGGCCAGGGCGAGCAGTACTTC. Protein product: CASSSEGAGGQGEQYF.